What follows are 31 T cell receptor beta chains derived from one specimen sequenced in a study of graft-versus-host responses after intestinal transplantation (dated by TCRdb to about 2021). No cognate antigen is known for these TCRs. According to the study, the label for this sample's time point signals: cells obtained before transplantation from donor or recipient. Library generation was performed with the immunoSEQ multiplex PCR assay. Here the immuneACCESS table is served through TCRdb, limited to in-frame sequences with V and J called. Missing clones are a known gap in these copies; in checked studies unresolved V genes cover under half, and the rest lacks a known reason. Recorded for this sample are about 41,000 clones; roughly 95% of them occurred a single time. The biggest ten clones account for more than 0.45% of the sample. Here the sequenced sample was unstimulated CD8+ T cells sorted from spleen or lymph node cells, taken before transplant. The receptors here all came from a human donor who was the organ donor for an intestinal transplant.

CDR3 in amino acids: CASSRLEETQYF. CDR3 sequence (DNA): TGTGCCAGCAGCAGACTAGAAGAGACCCAGTACTTC. The rearrangement links TRBV6-1 to TRBJ2-5; D might be TRBD2 (6 bases). There are 12 residues in the CDR3. The V gene's germline CDR1 is MNHNS and CDR2 SASEGT. Deletions cut 6 bases from V and 3 bases from J, with 8 bases between.

The chain combines TRBV7-3 with TRBJ2-3; D call uncertain. Germline V lookup: CDR1 SGHTA, CDR2 FQGTGA. V was pared by 3 bases and J by 5 bases, with 3 bases between. This CDR3 region has 11 residues. CDR3 protein: CASSFGDTQYF. CDR3 nucleotide sequence: TGTGCCAGCAGCTTCGGAGATACGCAGTATTTT.

This clone was counted a few times. V and J are TRBV10-3 and TRBJ1-2, with TRBD1 as a possible D gene (5 bases). The CDR3 sequence is 15 residues long. Germline assignment: CDR1 ENHRY and CDR2 SYGVKD. V shed 3 bases and J shed 3 bases, with 14 bases lying between them. CDR3 loop: CAISDPGEGYYGYTF. The CDR3 DNA is TGTGCCATCAGTGATCCGGGGGAGGGTTACTATGGCTACACCTTC.

V and J are TRBV6-5 and TRBJ2-1; the match to TRBD2 covers 11 bases. This CDR3 spans 14 amino acids. From germline, CDR1 is MNHEY and CDR2 SVGAGI. V was clipped by 0 bases and J by 10 bases; unmatched bases: 2. The CDR3 DNA sequence: TGTGCCAGCAGTTACTCGACTAGCGGGGTAGAGCAGTTCTTC. This translates into CASSYSTSGVEQFF.

The chain couples TRBV29-1 to TRBJ1-2; no clear D. Germline V gene sequence: CDR1 SQVTM, CDR2 ANQGSEA. The CDR3 is 13 amino acids. This CDR3 reads CSAESGKDYGYTF. CDR3 nucleotides: TGCAGTGCTGAGAGCGGGAAGGACTATGGCTACACCTTC.

In DNA, the CDR3 is TGTGCCATCAGTGACTATCAGGTGGCGCTGGAGACCCAGTACTTC. Translation gives CAISDYQVALETQYF. The V call is TRBV10-3, the J call TRBJ2-5; D ambiguous. The CDR3 spans 15 residues. V was cut by 3 bases and J by 5 bases, with 16 bases left in between. From germline, CDR1 is ENHRY and CDR2 SYGVKD.

This sequence joins TRBV4-1 and TRBJ1-1; D is undetermined. The V and J ends lost 8 bases and 1 base respectively, with 14 bases between them. Germline CDR1 and CDR2: MGHRA and YSYEKL. This CDR3 has 14 residues. CDR3 loop: CASRLERQNTEAFF. The CDR3 DNA sequence: TGCGCCAGCCGATTAGAACGGCAGAACACTGAAGCTTTCTTT.

CDR3 sequence: CASSLGQGMDEQYF. As DNA, the CDR3 is TGTGCCAGCAGTCTGGGACAGGGTATGGACGAGCAGTACTTC. V usage is TRBV27 and J usage is TRBJ2-7, with 9 bases matching TRBD1. Losses at the gene ends were 5 bases for V and 5 bases for J; bases not matched to a gene: 7. CDR1 and CDR2 (germline): MNHEY, SMNVEV (reference sequence). The CDR3 spans 14 residues.

With regard to this clone: A junction boundary mismatches the germline segment, possibly from a read error. The chain couples TRBV5-4 to TRBJ2-7; D gene uncertain. CDR1 and CDR2 from the germline V gene are SGHNT and YYREEE (reference sequence). This CDR3 spans 15 amino acids. The CDR3 protein is CASSPKIHIAYEQYF. The CDR3 DNA reads TGTGCCAGCAGCCCCAAGATACATATCGCCTACGAACAGTACTTC.

The rearrangement uses TRBV5-1 and TRBJ1-2; D remains unclear. Germline V lookup: CDR1 SGHRS, CDR2 YFSETQ. CDR3 size: 12 residues. V lost 1 base to trimming and J lost 8 bases, with 9 bases between them. The CDR3 here is CASSLWGGGYTF. The CDR3 nucleotides read TGCGCCAGCAGCTTGTGGGGAGGAGGCTACACCTTC.

This clone was seen more than once but under ten times. This chain links TRBV27 with TRBJ2-3; TRBD2 aligns across 9 bases. CDR1 MNHEY and CDR2 SMNVEV come from the germline V gene (reference sequence). V shed 1 base, J shed 2 bases, and the junction held 4 bases outside the gene matches. The CDR3 contains 16 residues. DNA of the CDR3: TGTGCCAGCAGTTTATGGGGGACTAGCTACACAGATACGCAGTATTTT. This gives the protein CASSLWGTSYTDTQYF.

This rearrangement joins TRBV7-2 to TRBJ1-6, with 7 nucleotides matching TRBD1. This CDR3 has 15 residues. Germline CDR1 is SGHTA and CDR2 is FQGNSA. J gave up 6 bases and V 1 base, and 3 bases lay outside the gene matches. CDR3 amino acids: CASSLGQGRNSPLHF. The CDR3 coding sequence is TGTGCCAGCAGCTTAGGACAGGGACGTAATTCACCCCTCCACTTT.

This chain connects TRBV7-6 to TRBJ2-1; D call uncertain. V lost 1 base and J 6 bases, leaving 13 bases between the germline ends. Germline lookup yields CDR1 SGHVS and CDR2 FNYEAQ. CDR3 length: 15 amino acids. The CDR3: CASSLGTDGTNEQFF. Here the CDR3 DNA reads TGTGCCAGCAGCTTAGGAACGGACGGAACCAATGAGCAGTTCTTC.

This rearrangement joins TRBV7-6 to TRBJ1-5; no definite D call. The CDR3 has 15 residues. V lost 3 bases and J 3 bases, leaving 12 bases between the germline ends. Per the germline V gene, CDR1 is SGHVS and CDR2 is FNYEAQ. Here the CDR3 reads CASSFRAGVNQPQHF. In DNA form, the CDR3 reads TGTGCCAGCAGCTTTAGGGCTGGGGTCAATCAGCCCCAGCATTTT.

The V and J genes are TRBV18 and TRBJ1-2; D remains unclear. CDR3 length: 13 residues. Germline CDR1 KGHSH, CDR2 LQKENI. Trimming removed 5 bases from V and 3 bases from J, with 10 bases in between. The CDR3 coding sequence is TGTGCCAGCTCATCAGACGTGTACTATGGCTACACCTTC. Its translation is CASSSDVYYGYTF.

The J gene is TRBJ2-7, the V gene TRBV6-5, with 9 bases lining up with TRBD2. Germline assignment: CDR1 MNHEY and CDR2 SVGAGI. The J segment lost 3 bases and the V segment lost 0 bases, leaving 3 bases of the junction unmatched. The CDR3 runs to 15 residues. The CDR3 spells CASSYSEAGGYEQYF. In nucleotides, the CDR3 is TGTGCCAGCAGTTACTCGGAAGCGGGGGGCTACGAGCAGTACTTC.

The chain carries TRBV7-6 and TRBJ2-3; D is perhaps TRBD2 (7 bases). CDR3 length equals 16 residues. The germline V gene encodes CDR1 SGHVS and CDR2 FNYEAQ. V lost 5 bases to trimming and J lost 6 bases, with 21 bases between them. CDR3 amino acids: CASSRGGRFFTDTQYF. The CDR3 DNA is TGTGCCAGCAGCAGGGGGGGCCGATTTTTCACGGATACGCAGTATTTT.

This chain joins TRBV6-1 and TRBJ2-1; D gene ambiguous. Germline assignment: CDR1 MNHNS and CDR2 SASEGT. V dropped 2 bases and J dropped 0 bases, with 8 bases sitting between them. This CDR3 has 15 amino acids. The CDR3 sequence: CASSEWVFSYNEQFF. CDR3 sequence (DNA): TGTGCCAGCAGTGAATGGGTTTTCTCCTACAATGAGCAGTTCTTC.

The chain is built from TRBV27 and TRBJ2-3, with D possibly matching TRBD2 (5 bases). With 5 bases removed from V and 0 bases from J, the gap between germline ends came to 15 bases. CDR1 is MNHEY, CDR2 SMNVEV, per germline (reference sequence). This CDR3 has 16 residues. CDR3 in amino acids: CASSPHPGLSTDTQYF. CDR3 sequence (DNA): TGTGCCAGCAGTCCCCACCCGGGGTTAAGCACAGATACGCAGTATTTT.

This chain links TRBV7-8 with TRBJ2-1, with D tentatively TRBD2 (6 bases). This CDR3 is built from 15 residues. Germline assignment: CDR1 SGHVS and CDR2 FQNEAQ. Trimming took 1 base from V and 3 from J, leaving 10 bases between them. CDR3 amino acids: CASSLDGGLYNEQFF. The CDR3, as DNA: TGTGCCAGCAGCTTAGATGGGGGACTCTACAATGAGCAGTTCTTC.

The chain links TRBV29-1 to TRBJ2-2, with 9 bases identical to TRBD2. CDR1 and CDR2 from the germline V gene are SQVTM and ANQGSEA. This CDR3 comprises 14 residues. The V segment lost 6 bases and the J segment 1 base; nucleotides outside the gene matches: 3. DNA for the CDR3: TGCAGCGTGGATAGCGGGGGGAACACCGGGGAGCTGTTTTTT. It codes for CSVDSGGNTGELFF.

The genes are TRBV10-3 and TRBJ2-7; TRBD2 matches 8 bases. This CDR3 has 14 residues. V trimming: 4 bases; J trimming: 3 bases; junction bases outside the gene matches: 5. Germline CDR1 ENHRY, CDR2 SYGVKD. CDR3 coding DNA: TGTGCCATCAGTGCCGGGAGGGTAATCTACGAGCAGTACTTC. Amino acids: CAISAGRVIYEQYF.

The chain carries TRBV6-5 and TRBJ2-7; D is undetermined. Trimming left V 5 bases short and J 4 bases short, with 12 bases between. Germline V lookup: CDR1 MNHEY, CDR2 SVGAGI. CDR3 length equals 13 residues. CDR3 loop: CASSERLGYEQYF. In nucleotides, the CDR3 is TGTGCCAGCAGTGAACGGTTGGGATACGAGCAGTACTTC.

The rearrangement joins TRBV5-8 to TRBJ2-7, with a tentative D call TRBD2 (6 bases). Trimming left V 0 bases short and J 2 bases short, with 12 bases between. The CDR3 sequence is 15 residues long. Germline CDR1 SGHTS, CDR2 YDEGEE. CDR3 region: CASSLEAGITYEQYF. DNA of the CDR3: TGTGCCAGCAGCTTGGAAGCGGGCATCACCTACGAGCAGTACTTC.

The V gene is TRBV19, the J gene TRBJ2-2; D is perhaps TRBD1 (6 bases). The CDR3 consists of 15 residues. CDR1 LNHDA and CDR2 SQIVND come from the germline V gene (reference sequence). Trimming stripped 4 bases from V and 1 base from J, with 10 bases between. The CDR3 spells CASSTGTLNTGELFF. The CDR3 nucleotides read TGTGCCAGTAGTACTGGGACACTGAACACCGGGGAGCTGTTTTTT.

This rearrangement joins TRBV27 to TRBJ2-3; no reliable D call. The germline gives CDR1 MNHEY, CDR2 SMNVEV (reference sequence). The CDR3 totals 14 residues. V lost 5 bases to trimming and J lost 4 bases, with 13 bases between them. In DNA, the CDR3 is TGTGCCAGCAGTCCCGGTTTGAGCCCAGATACGCAGTATTTT. Its translation: CASSPGLSPDTQYF.

J is TRBJ1-4 and V is TRBV30; perhaps TRBD1 as D (5 bases). CDR1 is GTSNPN, CDR2 SVGIG, per germline (reference sequence). Trimming took 4 bases from V and 6 from J, leaving 15 bases between them. The CDR3 spans 14 residues. CDR3: CAWTDSSDYEKLFF. CDR3 in DNA: TGTGCCTGGACAGACAGCTCAGATTATGAAAAACTGTTTTTT.

The chain couples TRBV27 to TRBJ1-6; no reliable D call. The CDR3 sequence is 14 residues long. V dropped 2 bases and J dropped 7 bases, with 9 bases sitting between them. Germline CDR1 is MNHEY and CDR2 is SMNVEV (reference sequence). The DNA of the CDR3 is TGTGCCAGCAGTTTAACACAGTCCAATTCACCCCTCCACTTT. It yields the protein CASSLTQSNSPLHF.

The gene calls are TRBV6-1 and TRBJ2-7; D uncertain. V shed 2 bases and J shed 0 bases, with 5 bases lying between them. CDR3 length equals 13 residues. CDR1 MNHNS and CDR2 SASEGT come from the germline V gene. The chain's CDR3 is CASSELVSYEQYF. Written as DNA, the CDR3 is TGTGCCAGCAGTGAACTAGTCTCCTACGAGCAGTACTTC.

The chain recombines TRBV19 with TRBJ2-3; D might be TRBD1 or TRBD2, each matching 6 bases. V lost 6 bases to trimming and J lost 0 bases, with 10 bases between them. This CDR3 contains 14 residues. Germline V lookup: CDR1 LNHDA, CDR2 SQIVND (reference sequence). CDR3 sequence (DNA): TGTGCCAGTAGCTGGGGGGCTAGCACAGATACGCAGTATTTT. It yields the protein CASSWGASTDTQYF.

The chain employs TRBV5-1 and TRBJ2-7; TRBD2 matches at 7 bases. The CDR3 length is 13 residues. V dropped 0 bases and J dropped 6; count of bases not matched to a gene: 3. Germline CDR1 reads SGHRS; CDR2 reads YFSETQ. In DNA, the CDR3 is TGCGCCAGCAGCTTGGTCGGCGGGGGCGAGCAGTACTTC. Translated, it gives CASSLVGGGEQYF.